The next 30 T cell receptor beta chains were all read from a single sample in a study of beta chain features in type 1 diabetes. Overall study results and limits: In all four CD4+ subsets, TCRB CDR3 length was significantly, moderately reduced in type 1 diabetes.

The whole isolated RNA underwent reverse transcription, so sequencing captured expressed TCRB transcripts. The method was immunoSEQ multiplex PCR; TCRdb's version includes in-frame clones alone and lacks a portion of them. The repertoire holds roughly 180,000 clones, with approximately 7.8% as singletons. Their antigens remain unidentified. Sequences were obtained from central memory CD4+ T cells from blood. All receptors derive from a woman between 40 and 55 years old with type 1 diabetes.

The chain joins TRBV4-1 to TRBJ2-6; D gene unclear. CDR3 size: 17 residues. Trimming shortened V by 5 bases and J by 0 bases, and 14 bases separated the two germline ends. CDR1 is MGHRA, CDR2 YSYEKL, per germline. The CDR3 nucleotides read TGCGCCAGCAGCTCGGGTGTCCTAAGCTCTGGGGCCAACGTCCTGACTTTC. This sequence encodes CASSSGVLSSGANVLTF.

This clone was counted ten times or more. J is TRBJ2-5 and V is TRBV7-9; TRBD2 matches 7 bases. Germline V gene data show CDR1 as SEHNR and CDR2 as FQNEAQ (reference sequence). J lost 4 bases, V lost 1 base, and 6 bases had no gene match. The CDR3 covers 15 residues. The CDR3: CASSLGWASGETQYF. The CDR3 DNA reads TGTGCCAGCAGCTTAGGATGGGCTAGCGGAGAGACCCAGTACTTC.

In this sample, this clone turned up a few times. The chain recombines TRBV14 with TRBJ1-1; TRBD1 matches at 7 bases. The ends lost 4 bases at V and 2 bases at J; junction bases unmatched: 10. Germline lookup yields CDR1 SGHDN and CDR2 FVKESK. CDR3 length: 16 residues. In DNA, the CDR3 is TGTGCCAGCAGCCCCTTCCTCCAGGGGGGCAACACTGAAGCTTTCTTT. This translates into CASSPFLQGGNTEAFF. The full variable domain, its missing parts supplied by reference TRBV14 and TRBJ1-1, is EAGVTQFPSHSVIEKGQTVTLRCDPISGHDNLYWYRRVMGKEIKFLLHFVKESKQDESGMPNNRFLAERTGGTYSTLKVQPAELEDSGVYFCASSPFLQGGNTEAFFGQGTRLTVV.

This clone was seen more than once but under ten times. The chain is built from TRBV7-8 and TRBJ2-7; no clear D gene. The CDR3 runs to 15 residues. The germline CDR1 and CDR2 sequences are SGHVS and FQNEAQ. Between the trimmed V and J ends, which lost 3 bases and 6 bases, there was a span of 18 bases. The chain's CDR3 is CASSFTLEPTAEQYF. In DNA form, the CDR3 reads TGTGCCAGCAGCTTTACATTGGAGCCGACGGCCGAGCAGTACTTC.

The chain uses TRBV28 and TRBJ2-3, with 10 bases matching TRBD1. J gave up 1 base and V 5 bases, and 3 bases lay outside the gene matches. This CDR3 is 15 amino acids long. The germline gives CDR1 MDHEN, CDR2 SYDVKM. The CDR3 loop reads CASSDGQGGTDTQYF. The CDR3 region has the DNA TGTGCCAGCAGTGATGGACAGGGGGGCACAGATACGCAGTATTTT.

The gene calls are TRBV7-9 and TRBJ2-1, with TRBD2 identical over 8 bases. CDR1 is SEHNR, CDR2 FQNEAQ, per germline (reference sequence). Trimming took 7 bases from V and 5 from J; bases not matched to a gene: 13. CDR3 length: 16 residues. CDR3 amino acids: CASIPWAGGFNNEQFF. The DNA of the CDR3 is TGTGCCAGCATCCCCTGGGCGGGAGGTTTTAACAATGAGCAGTTCTTC.

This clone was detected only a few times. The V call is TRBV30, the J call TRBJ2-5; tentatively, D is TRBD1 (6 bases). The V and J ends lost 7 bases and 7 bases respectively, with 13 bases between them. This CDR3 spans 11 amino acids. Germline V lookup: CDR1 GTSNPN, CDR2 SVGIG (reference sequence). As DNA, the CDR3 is TGTGCCTCACAGGGCCCGGGGACCCAGTACTTC. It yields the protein CASQGPGTQYF.

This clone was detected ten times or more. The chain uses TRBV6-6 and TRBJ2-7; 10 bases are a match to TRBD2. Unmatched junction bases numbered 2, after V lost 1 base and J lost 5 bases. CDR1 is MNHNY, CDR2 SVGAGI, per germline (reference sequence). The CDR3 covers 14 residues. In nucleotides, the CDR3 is TGTGCCAGCAGTTACTTAGCGGGAGGAGACGAGCAGTACTTC. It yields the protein CASSYLAGGDEQYF.

The CDR3 sequence: CASSTQGQLYTF. The CDR3 DNA reads TGTGCCAGCAGTACCCAGGGACAGCTGTACACCTTC. V is TRBV2 and J is TRBJ1-2; 7 nucleotides match TRBD1. Trimming at V came to 5 bases and at J to 11 bases, leaving 8 bases not matched to a gene. CDR1 is SNHLY, CDR2 FYNNEI, per germline. The length of the CDR3 is 12 residues.

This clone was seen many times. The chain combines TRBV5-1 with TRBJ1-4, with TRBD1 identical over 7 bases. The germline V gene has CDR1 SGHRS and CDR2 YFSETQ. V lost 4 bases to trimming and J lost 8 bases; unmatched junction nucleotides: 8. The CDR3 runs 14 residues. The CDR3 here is CASSPGQDGEKLFF. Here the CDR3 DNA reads TGCGCCAGCAGCCCAGGACAGGACGGGGAAAAACTGTTTTTT.

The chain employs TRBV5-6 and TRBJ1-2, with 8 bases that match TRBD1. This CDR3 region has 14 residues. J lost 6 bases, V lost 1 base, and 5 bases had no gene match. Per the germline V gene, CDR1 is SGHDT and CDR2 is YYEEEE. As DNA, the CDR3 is TGTGCCAGCAGCTTGCGGACAGGGCGGGATGGCTACACCTTC. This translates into CASSLRTGRDGYTF.

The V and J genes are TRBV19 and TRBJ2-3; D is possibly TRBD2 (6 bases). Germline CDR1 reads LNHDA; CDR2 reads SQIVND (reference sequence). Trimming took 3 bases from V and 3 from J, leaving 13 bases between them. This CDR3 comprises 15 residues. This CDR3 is CASSIRRGTTDTQYF. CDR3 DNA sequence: TGTGCCAGTAGTATCCGGCGGGGTACAACAGATACGCAGTATTTT.

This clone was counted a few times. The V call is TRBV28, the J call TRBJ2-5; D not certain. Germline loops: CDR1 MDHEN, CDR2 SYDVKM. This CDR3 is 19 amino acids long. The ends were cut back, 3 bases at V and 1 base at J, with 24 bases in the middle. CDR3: CASSFPPSDLFQIQETQYF. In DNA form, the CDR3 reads TGTGCCAGCAGTTTCCCCCCAAGCGACCTCTTCCAGATCCAAGAGACCCAGTACTTC.

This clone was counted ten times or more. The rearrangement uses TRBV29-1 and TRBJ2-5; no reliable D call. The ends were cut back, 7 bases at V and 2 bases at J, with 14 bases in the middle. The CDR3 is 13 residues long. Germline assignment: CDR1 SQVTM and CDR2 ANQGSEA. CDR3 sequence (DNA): TGCAGCGGCCCGTGGGCAGCTCAAGAGACCCAGTACTTC. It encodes CSGPWAAQETQYF.

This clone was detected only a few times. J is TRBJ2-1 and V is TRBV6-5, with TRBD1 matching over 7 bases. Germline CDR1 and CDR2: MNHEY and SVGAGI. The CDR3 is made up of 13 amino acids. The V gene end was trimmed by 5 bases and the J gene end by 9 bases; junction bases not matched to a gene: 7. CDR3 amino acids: CASSNRQGGEQFF. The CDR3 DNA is TGTGCCAGCAGTAACAGACAGGGCGGTGAGCAGTTCTTC.

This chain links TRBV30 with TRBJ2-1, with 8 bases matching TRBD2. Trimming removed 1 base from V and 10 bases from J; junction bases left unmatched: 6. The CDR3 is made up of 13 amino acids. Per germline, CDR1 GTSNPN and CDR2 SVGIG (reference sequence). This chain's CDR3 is CAWSAGGRWEQFF. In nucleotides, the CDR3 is TGTGCCTGGAGTGCAGGCGGGAGGTGGGAGCAGTTCTTC.

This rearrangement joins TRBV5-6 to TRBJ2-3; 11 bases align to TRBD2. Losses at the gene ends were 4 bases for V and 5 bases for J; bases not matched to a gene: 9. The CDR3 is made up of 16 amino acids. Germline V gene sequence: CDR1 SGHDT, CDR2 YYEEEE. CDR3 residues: CASSQGTSGDRDTQYF. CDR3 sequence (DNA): TGTGCCAGCAGCCAAGGGACTAGCGGAGACAGAGATACGCAGTATTTT.

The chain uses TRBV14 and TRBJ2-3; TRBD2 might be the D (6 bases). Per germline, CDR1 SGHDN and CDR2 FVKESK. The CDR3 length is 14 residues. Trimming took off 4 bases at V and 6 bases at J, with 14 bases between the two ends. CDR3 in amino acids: CASSLKERVDTQYF. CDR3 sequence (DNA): TGTGCCAGCAGCCTCAAGGAGCGGGTCGATACGCAGTATTTT. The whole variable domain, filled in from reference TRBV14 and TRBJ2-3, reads EAGVTQFPSHSVIEKGQTVTLRCDPISGHDNLYWYRRVMGKEIKFLLHFVKESKQDESGMPNNRFLAERTGGTYSTLKVQPAELEDSGVYFCASSLKERVDTQYFGPGTRLTVL.

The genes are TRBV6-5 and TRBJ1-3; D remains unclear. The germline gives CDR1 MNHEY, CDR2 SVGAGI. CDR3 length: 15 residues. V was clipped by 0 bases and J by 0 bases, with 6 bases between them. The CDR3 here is CASSYSWSSGNTIYF. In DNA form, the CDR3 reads TGTGCCAGCAGTTACTCATGGAGCTCTGGAAACACCATATATTTT.

The CDR3 nucleotides read TGTGCCAGCAGCCCAAGGACAGGGGTGGAATCACCCCTCCACTTT. This sequence encodes CASSPRTGVESPLHF. The rearrangement links TRBV9 to TRBJ1-6; 9 nucleotides align to TRBD1. The CDR3 totals 15 residues. J was trimmed by 10 bases and V by 4 bases; bases with no gene match: 9. Germline values: CDR1 SGDLS, CDR2 YYNGEE. The full variable domain, with the rest looked up from reference TRBV9 and TRBJ1-6, is DSGVTQTPKHLITATGQRVTLRCSPRSGDLSVYWYQQSLDQGLQFLIQYYNGEERAKGNILERFSAQQFPDLHSELNLSSLELGDSALYFCASSPRTGVESPLHFGNGTRLTVT.

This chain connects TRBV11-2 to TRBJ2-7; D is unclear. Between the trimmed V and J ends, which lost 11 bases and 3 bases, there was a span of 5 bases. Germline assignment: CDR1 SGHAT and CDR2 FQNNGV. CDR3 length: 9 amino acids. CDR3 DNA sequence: TGTGCCTTCAACTACGAGCAGTACTTC. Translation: CAFNYEQYF.

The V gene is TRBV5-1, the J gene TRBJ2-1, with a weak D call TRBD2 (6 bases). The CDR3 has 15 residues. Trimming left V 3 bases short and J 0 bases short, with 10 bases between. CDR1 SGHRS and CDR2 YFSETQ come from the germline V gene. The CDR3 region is CASSSTSNSYNEQFF. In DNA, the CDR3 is TGCGCCAGCAGCTCCACTAGCAACTCCTACAATGAGCAGTTCTTC.

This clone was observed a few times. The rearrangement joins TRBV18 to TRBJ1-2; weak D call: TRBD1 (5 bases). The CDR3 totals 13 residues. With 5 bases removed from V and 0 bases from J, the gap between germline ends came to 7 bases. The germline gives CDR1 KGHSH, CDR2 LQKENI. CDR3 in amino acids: CASSKQANYGYTF. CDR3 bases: TGTGCCAGCTCAAAACAGGCTAACTATGGCTACACCTTC.

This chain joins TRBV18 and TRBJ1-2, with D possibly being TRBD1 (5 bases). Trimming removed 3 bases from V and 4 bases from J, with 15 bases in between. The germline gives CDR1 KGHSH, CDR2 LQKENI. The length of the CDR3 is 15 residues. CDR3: CASSPRTKGFYGYTF. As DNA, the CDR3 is TGTGCCAGCTCACCGCGGACAAAAGGATTCTATGGCTACACCTTC.

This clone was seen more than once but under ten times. The chain's CDR3 is CASSYSAPGANVLTF. CDR3 in DNA: TGTGCCAGCAGTTACTCGGCCCCTGGGGCCAACGTCCTGACTTTC. This chain connects TRBV6-6 to TRBJ2-6; D uncertain. V lost 0 bases and J 2 bases, leaving 5 bases between the germline ends. CDR1 is MNHNY and CDR2 is SVGAGI in the germline V gene (reference sequence). The CDR3 sequence is 15 residues long.

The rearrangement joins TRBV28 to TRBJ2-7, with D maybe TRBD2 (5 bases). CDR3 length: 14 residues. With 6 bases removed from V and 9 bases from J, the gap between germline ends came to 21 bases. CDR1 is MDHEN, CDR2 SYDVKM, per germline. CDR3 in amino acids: CASSPVRWGVGQYF. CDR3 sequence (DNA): TGTGCCAGCAGCCCCGTGAGGTGGGGAGTTGGGCAGTACTTC.

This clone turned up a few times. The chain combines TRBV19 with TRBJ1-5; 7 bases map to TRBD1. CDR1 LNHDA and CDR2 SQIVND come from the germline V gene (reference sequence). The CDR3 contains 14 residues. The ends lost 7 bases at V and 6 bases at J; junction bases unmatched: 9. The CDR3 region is CASTGRGESQPQHF. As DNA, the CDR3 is TGTGCCAGTACAGGCAGGGGGGAAAGTCAGCCCCAGCATTTT.

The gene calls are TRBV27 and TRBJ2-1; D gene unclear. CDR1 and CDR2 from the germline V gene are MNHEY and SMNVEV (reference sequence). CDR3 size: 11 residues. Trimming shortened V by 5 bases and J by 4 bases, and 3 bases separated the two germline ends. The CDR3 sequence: CASSQYNEQFF. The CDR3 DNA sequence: TGTGCCAGCAGTCAGTACAATGAGCAGTTCTTC.

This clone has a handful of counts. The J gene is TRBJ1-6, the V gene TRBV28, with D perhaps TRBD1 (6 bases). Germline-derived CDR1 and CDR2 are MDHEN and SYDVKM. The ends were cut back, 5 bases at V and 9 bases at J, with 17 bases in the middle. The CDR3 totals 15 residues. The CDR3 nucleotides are TGTGCCAGCAGTATCGGGACAAGGGAGAGTTCACCCCTCCACTTT. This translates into CASSIGTRESSPLHF. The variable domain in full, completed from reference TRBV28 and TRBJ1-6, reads DVKVTQSSRYLVKRTGEKVFLECVQDMDHENMFWYRQDPGLGLRLIYFSYDVKMKEKGDIPEGYSVSREKKERFSLILESASTNQTSMYLCASSIGTRESSPLHFGNGTRLTVT.

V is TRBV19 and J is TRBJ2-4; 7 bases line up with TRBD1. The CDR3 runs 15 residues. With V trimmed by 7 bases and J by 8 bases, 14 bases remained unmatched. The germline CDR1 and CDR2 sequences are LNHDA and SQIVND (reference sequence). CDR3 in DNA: TGTGCCAGTACTGATTCCGGGACAGATGTTGACATTCAGTACTTC. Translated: CASTDSGTDVDIQYF.